The rows below give T cell receptor beta chains drawn from one sample of a study of siplizumab effects on memory and regulatory T cells. Sequencing was performed with immunoSEQ multiplex PCR; in TCRdb, only in-frame clones are kept and a portion is missing. The sample consists of about 100,000 clones, approximately 91% of them appearing once. Sequenced: CD4+ T cells sorted from blood. Receptors originate from a human donor in good health. Each CDR3 is given with its conserved first and last residue. Fields, in order: V gene, clone size, D gene, J gene, CDR3 protein, CDR3 DNA. A D gene is named only where the DNA matches it firmly. The listing skips clone size in some rows; elsewhere it reads once, few, many or a size class.

TRBV5-1	.	.	TRBJ1-1	CASSPGMNTEAFF	TGCGCCAGCAGCCCGGGCATGAACACTGAAGCTTTCTTT
TRBV30	.	.	TRBJ1-2	CAWTMGPPKGYTF	TGTGCCTGGACCATGGGACCTCCGAAAGGCTACACCTTC
TRBV5-1	.	.	TRBJ1-2	CASSLAQEGIGYGYTF	TGCGCCAGCAGCTTGGCACAGGAGGGGATAGGGTATGGCTACACCTTC
TRBV7-3	once	.	TRBJ1-1	CASSRGTYTEAFF	TGTGCCAGCAGCCGGGGGACCTACACTGAAGCTTTCTTT
TRBV30	.	.	TRBJ1-3	CAWSVPRDSGNTIYF	TGTGCCTGGAGTGTACCGCGGGACTCTGGAAACACCATATATTTT
TRBV6-6	.	.	TRBJ2-1	CASSYQQYNEQFF	TGTGCCAGCAGTTACCAGCAGTACAATGAGCAGTTCTTC
TRBV10-3	.	TRBD2	TRBJ2-2	CAISVGLAGGGTGELFF	TGTGCCATCAGTGTTGGACTAGCGGGGGGAGGCACCGGGGAGCTGTTTTTT
TRBV5-1	.	TRBD1	TRBJ1-5	CASSHGDREAQPQHF	TGCGCCAGCAGCCATGGGGACAGGGAGGCCCAGCCCCAGCATTTT
TRBV6-5	once	.	TRBJ2-7	CASSSPARGSYEQYF	TGTGCCAGCAGCTCTCCAGCGCGGGGCTCCTACGAGCAGTACTTC
TRBV29-1	.	.	TRBJ1-3	CSVEGSSGNTIYF	TGCAGCGTTGAAGGAAGCTCTGGAAACACCATATATTTT
TRBV15	.	TRBD1	TRBJ1-6	CATSSDRVGYNSPLHF	TGTGCCACCAGCAGCGACAGGGTCGGGTATAATTCACCCCTCCACTTT
TRBV28	.	.	TRBJ1-2	CASSYTGIDGYTF	TGTGCCAGCAGCTACACAGGGATTGATGGCTACACCTTC
TRBV18	.	TRBD1	TRBJ1-3	CASSSDRAGNTIYF	TGTGCCAGCTCAAGCGACAGGGCAGGAAACACCATATATTTT
TRBV10-3	once	.	TRBJ1-6	CAISATKSSYNSPLHF	TGTGCCATCAGTGCCACCAAGAGCTCCTATAATTCACCCCTCCACTTT
TRBV5-1	.	.	TRBJ2-7	CASTLEGSYEQYF	TGCGCCAGCACCCTGGAAGGTTCCTACGAGCAGTACTTC
TRBV5-1	.	.	TRBJ1-1	CASSLQVRGNTEAFF	TGCGCCAGCAGCTTGCAGGTCCGGGGGAACACTGAAGCTTTCTTT
TRBV4-3	.	.	TRBJ2-6	CASSRDVWGGDSGANVLTF	TGCGCCAGCAGCCGGGACGTTTGGGGGGGCGATTCTGGGGCCAACGTCCTGACTTTC
TRBV7-9	.	.	TRBJ1-2	CASSLDTRPGGYTF	TGTGCCAGCAGCTTAGATACCCGTCCGGGTGGCTACACCTTC
TRBV5-1	.	.	TRBJ2-7	CASSTETYEQYF	TGCGCCAGCAGCACCGAAACCTACGAGCAGTACTTC